Sequencing of this T cell receptor (beta chain) was carried out in a study of T cell repertoires in cytomegalovirus infection (dated by TCRdb to 2018 to 2020). In the study overall: The peptide stimulations were aimed at well-studied HLA-B-restricted epitopes as well as recently identified HLA-C-restricted CMV epitopes, whose presentation resists viral immunomodulation. Donor HLA type was relevant to the analysis, as public TCR beta signatures indicated carriage of CMV infection together with the matching HLA type.

Overall study outcomes, separate from this receptor: The ex vivo response was dominated by HLA-C-restricted CMV-specific TCR beta clonotypes, which also provided the single most frequent clonotype in two of eight donors. Cumulative frequency of public TCR beta family members discriminated carriers of CMV infection plus the relevant HLA type in this cohort and an independent approximately 400-donor cohort.

Sequencer: Illumina HiSeq 1500. The public reads were run again by TCRdb, first through fastp at Q25 and then through MiXCR, and only productive beta chains were kept. Every distinct CDR3 protein forms one entry, paired with its most common genes and DNA. The sample table records around 750,000 distinct CDR3 sequences; about 30% of these occur just once. The ten largest account for roughly 12% of the sample. The CDR3 covers 17 residues, taking in both the cysteine and the phenylalanine. Solely the CDR3 DNA is kept, with 51 bases framed from the first base. According to the germline V gene, CDR1 reads MNHEY and CDR2 reads SVGAGI. The junction shows trimming of 0 bases on V and 8 bases on J, and the gene matches do not reach 10 bases of it. This sample's treatment or condition label indicates: in vitro stimulation with specific CMV peptide epitopes to enrich CMV-specific T cells. In regard to this clonotype: The specificity of this receptor is unknown. Per-nucleotide qualities are absent, and no much larger clonotype sits a single base away.

The sequence links TRBV6-5 to TRBJ2-1, and TRBD1 matches 10 of the central bases. The sample in question was cultured CD8+ T cells from PBMCs, obtained from culture after CMV antigen stimulation. This clonotype was obtained from a human donor in good health (CMV status not recorded). Some clones in this sample may be carry-over from other donors' samples. The DNA is TGTGCCAGCAGTTACTCGATCCCACGGGACAGGGGTTATGAGCAGTTCTTC. Its protein is CASSYSIPRDRGYEQFF.